A single sample gave rise to the 25 T cell receptor beta chains below, sequenced in a study of blood T cell repertoires in COVID-19. Using immunoSEQ multiplex PCR, the repertoire was profiled, and TCRdb retains in-frame clones only, with some absent. The table has about 310,000 clones, 87% seen once. The sequencing input was peripheral blood. These receptors came from a woman aged 45-65 years who had recovered from COVID-19.

This rearrangement joins TRBV7-9 to TRBJ2-6; the match to TRBD1 covers 7 bases. The ends lost 2 bases at V and 1 base at J; junction bases unmatched: 5. Germline lookup yields CDR1 SEHNR and CDR2 FQNEAQ (reference sequence). The CDR3 loop spans 17 amino acids. The CDR3 protein is CASSLTGAVSGANVLTF. The DNA for the CDR3 is TGTGCCAGCAGCTTAACAGGGGCAGTATCTGGGGCCAACGTCCTGACTTTC.

The gene calls are TRBV7-6 and TRBJ2-7; 9 bases match TRBD1. Germline CDR1 and CDR2: SGHVS and FNYEAQ. The CDR3 spans 13 residues. The trim removed 5 bases at V and 5 bases at J, leaving 4 bases unmatched. The CDR3 region is CASSPRQGDEQYF. Written as DNA, the CDR3 is TGTGCCAGCAGCCCCAGACAGGGGGACGAGCAGTACTTC.

The chain employs TRBV11-2 and TRBJ2-5; tentatively, D is TRBD2 (5 bases). With 0 bases removed from V and 4 bases from J, the gap between germline ends came to 6 bases. Germline CDR1 and CDR2: SGHAT and FQNNGV. CDR3 length equals 13 residues. The CDR3 bases are TGTGCCAGCAGCTTAGATCGGGGAGAGACCCAGTACTTC. It encodes CASSLDRGETQYF.

The chain carries TRBV5-4 and TRBJ2-2; unclear D gene. Germline V gene data show CDR1 as SGHNT and CDR2 as YYREEE (reference sequence). CDR3 size: 15 residues. Deletions cut 0 bases from V and 4 bases from J, with 10 bases between. DNA of the CDR3: TGTGCCAGCAGCTTGGGTGGCGGTTTCACCGGGGAGCTGTTTTTT. This codes for CASSLGGGFTGELFF.

In nucleotides, the CDR3 is TGCGCCAGCAGCTTGGAGGGACTAGCGGGATCACTACGAAATGAGCAGTTCTTC. It yields the protein CASSLEGLAGSLRNEQFF. The chain joins TRBV5-1 to TRBJ2-1; 13 bases map to TRBD2. Germline CDR1 is SGHRS and CDR2 is YFSETQ. This CDR3 region has 18 residues. V shed 0 bases and J 7 bases; nucleotides not matched to a gene: 10. Together with reference TRBV5-1 and TRBJ2-1, the CDR3 gives the full variable domain: KAGVTQTPRYLIKTRGQQVTLSCSPISGHRSVSWYQQTPGQGLQFLFEYFSETQRNKGNFPGRFSGRQFSNSRSEMNVSTLELGDSALYLCASSLEGLAGSLRNEQFFGPGTRLTVL.

The CDR3 region has the DNA TGTGCCAGCAGCCCCCACCAGGGGGCTGGCAATCAGCCCCAGCATTTT. This gives the protein CASSPHQGAGNQPQHF. The chain joins TRBV7-8 to TRBJ1-5, with 8 bases that match TRBD1. CDR3 length equals 16 residues. Trimming cost V 5 bases and J 2 bases; bases outside gene matches: 8. Per germline, CDR1 SGHVS and CDR2 FQNEAQ.

The gene calls are TRBV10-3 and TRBJ1-5; 8 bases fit TRBD1. Unmatched junction bases numbered 6, after V lost 4 bases and J lost 7 bases. The CDR3 is 14 residues long. CDR1 and CDR2 (germline): ENHRY, SYGVKD. In DNA, the CDR3 is TGTGCCATCAGTGGAGGCGACAGGGGACAGCCCCAGCATTTT. Translated, it gives CAISGGDRGQPQHF.

The chain has TRBV10-3 and TRBJ1-1; D is unclear. CDR3 length: 12 amino acids. V was pared by 9 bases and J by 4 bases, with 12 bases between. Germline lookup yields CDR1 ENHRY and CDR2 SYGVKD. The chain's CDR3 is CAIKAGSTEAFF. CDR3 DNA sequence: TGTGCCATAAAGGCAGGATCCACTGAAGCTTTCTTT.

The chain recombines TRBV27 with TRBJ2-7, with TRBD2 matching 14 bases. V dropped 4 bases and J dropped 0; count of bases not matched to a gene: 2. The CDR3 consists of 16 residues. From germline, CDR1 is MNHEY and CDR2 SMNVEV (reference sequence). As DNA, the CDR3 is TGTGCCAGCAGTTCGGGACTAGCGGGAGTCTCCTACGAGCAGTACTTC. This encodes CASSSGLAGVSYEQYF.

The gene calls are TRBV7-9 and TRBJ2-3; D is perhaps TRBD2 (6 bases). The CDR3 extends over 17 amino acids. CDR1 SEHNR and CDR2 FQNEAQ come from the germline V gene (reference sequence). V dropped 7 bases and J dropped 0 bases, with 20 bases sitting between them. The CDR3 sequence: CASIPPRGTTSTDTQYF. The CDR3 bases are TGTGCCAGCATCCCCCCTCGGGGGACGACAAGCACAGATACGCAGTATTTT.

This chain uses TRBV10-2 with TRBJ1-2; TRBD1 is a possible D gene (6 bases). This CDR3 contains 12 residues. Germline CDR1 reads WSHSY; CDR2 reads SAAADI. V lost 9 bases, J lost 4 bases, and 12 bases lay in between. The CDR3 reads CASARDIYGYTF. CDR3 DNA: TGCGCCAGTGCGAGGGACATCTATGGCTACACCTTC.

The chain carries TRBV5-4 and TRBJ1-6, with D perhaps TRBD1 (5 bases). Trimming stripped 0 bases from V and 8 bases from J, with 12 bases between. The CDR3 runs to 15 residues. Germline lookup yields CDR1 SGHNT and CDR2 YYREEE (reference sequence). The CDR3 DNA is TGTGCCAGCAGCTTGGAGGCAGGGCAACATTCACCCCTCCACTTT. As protein: CASSLEAGQHSPLHF.

The chain has TRBV4-1 and TRBJ2-2; D is unclear. CDR3 length equals 12 residues. Germline loops: CDR1 MGHRA, CDR2 YSYEKL. V shed 1 base and J shed 8 bases, with 5 bases lying between them. CDR3 loop: CASSQVTGELFF. The CDR3 DNA reads as TGCGCCAGCAGCCAAGTGACAGGGGAGCTGTTTTTT.

The CDR3 loop reads CASKSGVASVKLFF. Here the CDR3 DNA reads TGTGCCAGCAAATCAGGGGTGGCGAGTGTAAAACTGTTTTTT. The chain couples TRBV6-5 to TRBJ1-4, with D perhaps TRBD1 (6 bases). V lost 7 bases to trimming and J lost 10 bases, with 19 bases between them. The CDR3 totals 14 residues. CDR1 is MNHEY and CDR2 is SVGAGI in the germline V gene.

The rearrangement uses TRBV2 and TRBJ1-5; 9 bases align to TRBD1. After removal of 4 bases from V and 7 bases from J, the junction contained 8 bases not matched to a gene. This CDR3 has 15 amino acids. Germline lookup yields CDR1 SNHLY and CDR2 FYNNEI. The CDR3 here is CASSGRDRVGQPQHF. The DNA for the CDR3 is TGTGCCAGCAGTGGCCGGGACAGGGTCGGACAGCCCCAGCATTTT.

J is TRBJ1-3 and V is TRBV11-2; tentatively, D is TRBD1 (5 bases). Germline CDR1 is SGHAT and CDR2 is FQNNGV. The CDR3 consists of 14 residues. Trimming pared 3 bases from V and 4 bases from J, leaving 10 bases between. The CDR3: CASSFGREGNTIYF. The CDR3 DNA sequence: TGTGCCAGCAGCTTTGGCAGGGAAGGAAACACCATATATTTT.

The V gene is TRBV24-1, the J gene TRBJ1-2; tentatively, D is TRBD1 (5 bases). Germline CDR1 is KGHDR and CDR2 is SFDVKD. The CDR3 is made up of 13 amino acids. Deletions cut 0 bases from V and 6 bases from J, with 7 bases between. In nucleotides, the CDR3 is TGTGCCACCAGTGATTTGGACAGTAATGGCTACACCTTC. It translates to CATSDLDSNGYTF.

This chain links TRBV3-1 (or the pseudogene TRBV3-2) with TRBJ1-1; 8 bases agree with TRBD1. There are 17 residues in the CDR3. Germline assignment: CDR1 LGHDT and CDR2 YNNKEL (reference sequence). V gave up 2 bases and J gave up 5 bases; unmatched junction bases: 13. This chain's CDR3 is CASSQSDRGGVGTEAFF. DNA for the CDR3: TGTGCCAGCAGCCAAAGCGACAGGGGAGGGGTGGGGACTGAAGCTTTCTTT.

This clone was counted between two and nine times. V usage is TRBV15 and J usage is TRBJ2-5; D unclear. Germline V lookup: CDR1 LNHNV, CDR2 YYDKDF (reference sequence). V was cut by 0 bases and J by 4 bases, with 12 bases left in between. The CDR3 contains 15 residues. CDR3 sequence reads: CATSRDFASGETQYF. The CDR3 DNA reads as TGTGCCACCAGCAGAGATTTTGCTAGTGGAGAGACCCAGTACTTC.

The J gene is TRBJ2-7, the V gene TRBV29-1; D remains ambiguous. CDR1 and CDR2 from the germline V gene are SQVTM and ANQGSEA. Trimming stripped 5 bases from V and 6 bases from J, with 23 bases between. This CDR3 has 15 amino acids. The CDR3 sequence: CSVKSKRLPQREQYF. CDR3 coding DNA: TGCAGCGTTAAATCGAAGCGTCTCCCCCAACGCGAGCAGTACTTC.

The rearrangement joins TRBV9 to TRBJ1-1; TRBD1 matches 8 bases. Losses at the gene ends were 0 bases for V and 3 bases for J; bases not matched to a gene: 4. Germline V gene lookup returns CDR1 SGDLS and CDR2 YYNGEE. The CDR3 sequence is 15 residues long. The CDR3 loop is CASSVVQGAYTEAFF. As DNA, the CDR3 is TGTGCCAGCAGCGTAGTCCAGGGGGCCTACACTGAAGCTTTCTTT. The full variable domain, its missing parts supplied by reference TRBV9 and TRBJ1-1, is DSGVTQTPKHLITATGQRVTLRCSPRSGDLSVYWYQQSLDQGLQFLIQYYNGEERAKGNILERFSAQQFPDLHSELNLSSLELGDSALYFCASSVVQGAYTEAFFGQGTRLTVV.

This clone was seen more than once but under ten times. The rearrangement links TRBV11-2 to TRBJ2-2; 8 nucleotides align to TRBD1. With V trimmed by 0 bases and J by 5 bases, 8 bases remained unmatched. This CDR3 contains 17 residues. CDR1 and CDR2 from the germline V gene are SGHAT and FQNNGV. CDR3 DNA sequence: TGTGCCAGCAGCTTAGATTGGCAGGGGGCCTGGACCGGGGAGCTGTTTTTT. Translated, it gives CASSLDWQGAWTGELFF.

The rearrangement links TRBV28 to TRBJ1-5; 8 bases are a match to TRBD1. CDR1 is MDHEN, CDR2 SYDVKM, per germline. Germline trimming cut 5 bases from V and 8 bases from J; bases unmatched to any gene: 8. This CDR3 has 14 amino acids. The CDR3 reads CASSQRQGNKPQHF. Here the CDR3 DNA reads TGTGCCAGCAGTCAAAGACAGGGGAACAAGCCCCAGCATTTT.

The chain combines TRBV6-6 with TRBJ2-2; tentative D call: TRBD1 (5 bases). The CDR3 sequence is 13 residues long. The V gene's germline CDR1 is MNHNY and CDR2 SVGAGI (reference sequence). V lost 2 bases, J lost 7 bases, and 8 bases lay in between. The CDR3 DNA follows: TGTGCCAGCAGTTACCAGGGAATCGGGGAGCTGTTTTTT. Protein product: CASSYQGIGELFF.

V usage is TRBV11-3 and J usage is TRBJ2-5; the match to TRBD2 covers 10 bases. This CDR3 spans 15 amino acids. V was pared by 3 bases and J by 2 bases, with 3 bases of the junction left unmatched. Germline V lookup: CDR1 SGHNT, CDR2 YENEEA. This CDR3 reads CASSFSGGMQETQYF. The CDR3 nucleotides read TGTGCCAGCAGCTTTAGCGGGGGGATGCAAGAGACCCAGTACTTC.